One sample yielded the 10 T cell receptor beta chains listed below, sequenced in a study of human T cells and chemical hapten exposure. The time point: pre-sensitization, week 0. The treatment is: therapeutic diphenylcyclopropenone sensitization with weekly scalp DPC. Extraction of total RNA was performed on unfractionated whole blood. MiXCR was run by TCRdb on the RACE reads, yielding one entry per CDR3 protein. The data contain tens of thousands of distinct CDR3 sequences, about 12% of them singletons. The sequencing used whole blood, collected in connection with sensitization to the hapten diphenylcyclopropenone (DPC). These receptors were collected from a woman aged 40-49 years with alopecia areata. Some clones in this sample may be carry-over from other donors' samples.

This clonotype was detected a few times. The chain uses TRBV11-1 and TRBJ2-5; 13 nucleotides align to TRBD2. The CDR3 has 15 amino acids. Germline V gives CDR1 SGHAT, CDR2 FQDESV (reference sequence). V shed 4 bases and J 5 bases; nucleotides not matched to a gene: 4. The CDR3 sequence is CASSWGLAGSETQYF. DNA for the CDR3: TGTGCCAGCAGCTGGGGACTAGCGGGATCGGAGACCCAGTACTTC.

The sample holds many counts of this clonotype. This sequence joins TRBV6-2 or TRBV6-3 and TRBJ2-1; 9 bases match TRBD2. CDR3 length: 15 amino acids. From germline, CDR1 is MNHEY and CDR2 SVGEGT. V lost 9 bases, J lost 9 bases, and 15 bases stayed unmatched. The CDR3 sequence is CASFRGTSTPIEQFF. CDR3 DNA: TGTGCCAGTTTTAGAGGGACTAGCACCCCGATTGAGCAGTTCTTC.

In the case of this clonotype: A much more abundant neighbour one base away suggests this may be a read error. The CDR3 DNA is TGTGCCAGCACCTTAGAGCGGGGGGGCCCCGATACGCAGTATTTT. This translates into CASTLERGGPDTQYF. The chain couples TRBV7-2 to TRBJ2-3; 10 nucleotides align to TRBD2. Germline CDR1 reads SGHTA; CDR2 reads FQGNSA. CDR3 length: 15 amino acids.

This clonotype was detected many times. The rearrangement uses TRBV5-4 and TRBJ2-1; 9 bases line up with TRBD2. The CDR3 spans 15 residues. The V gene end was trimmed by 1 base and the J gene end by 7 bases; junction bases not matched to a gene: 6. CDR1 is SGHNT and CDR2 is YYREEE in the germline V gene (reference sequence). The CDR3 sequence is CASSLNRGRGNEQFF. The CDR3, as DNA: TGTGCCAGCAGCTTGAATCGCGGGAGGGGGAATGAGCAGTTCTTC.

This clonotype has at least ten counts. The CDR3 DNA is TGCGCCAGCAGCTCGACTATTTCGGGTCCCTACGAGCAGTACTTC. This sequence encodes CASSSTISGPYEQYF. This chain links TRBV5-1 with TRBJ2-7, with D maybe TRBD2 (5 bases). CDR1 SGHRS and CDR2 YFSETQ come from the germline V gene. Between the trimmed V and J ends, which lost 3 bases and 2 bases, there was a span of 15 bases. The CDR3 spans 15 residues.

This clonotype was found many times. This chain uses TRBV9 with TRBJ1-1; no clear D. This CDR3 contains 13 residues. Trimming pared 4 bases from V and 1 base from J, leaving 8 bases between. Germline CDR1 SGDLS, CDR2 YYNGEE. CDR3 region: CASSSYTNTEAFF. CDR3 DNA sequence: TGTGCCAGCAGCTCGTACACGAACACTGAAGCTTTCTTT.

The rearrangement links TRBV3-1 to TRBJ1-6; no clear D gene. Germline V gives CDR1 LGHDT, CDR2 YNNKEL (reference sequence). The CDR3 sequence is 17 residues long. Between the trimmed V and J ends, which lost 0 bases and 11 bases, there was a span of 20 bases. The DNA of the CDR3 is TGTGCCAGCAGCCAAGATCAAGGGTACAGTAGTGGGACACCCCTCCACTTT. This translates into CASSQDQGYSSGTPLHF.

In this sample, this clonotype turned up many times. V usage is TRBV18 and J usage is TRBJ2-5, with D unclear. CDR3 size: 12 residues. Germline lookup yields CDR1 KGHSH and CDR2 LQKENI. The V gene lost 6 bases and the J gene lost 4 bases, with 9 bases spanning the gap. The CDR3 sequence is CASSPYGETQYF. The CDR3 DNA reads as TGTGCCAGCTCCCCATATGGAGAGACCCAGTACTTC.

This clonotype was picked up many times. J is TRBJ2-7 and V is TRBV7-9; D unresolved. Germline V gives CDR1 SEHNR, CDR2 FQNEAQ (reference sequence). The CDR3 runs 16 residues. Trimming took off 6 bases at V and 2 bases at J, with 20 bases between the two ends. The CDR3 reads CASRSTDGSPTYEQYF. In DNA, the CDR3 is TGTGCCAGCAGAAGTACGGACGGATCCCCCACCTACGAGCAGTACTTC.

This clonotype appeared a few times. The gene calls are TRBV28 and TRBJ2-1, with 8 bases that match TRBD1. Germline assignment: CDR1 MDHEN and CDR2 SYDVKM. CDR3 length equals 15 residues. J gave up 0 bases and V 4 bases, and 2 bases lay outside the gene matches. CDR3 sequence reads: CASSSGQGSYNEQFF. DNA of the CDR3: TGTGCCAGCAGTTCCGGACAGGGCTCCTACAATGAGCAGTTCTTC.